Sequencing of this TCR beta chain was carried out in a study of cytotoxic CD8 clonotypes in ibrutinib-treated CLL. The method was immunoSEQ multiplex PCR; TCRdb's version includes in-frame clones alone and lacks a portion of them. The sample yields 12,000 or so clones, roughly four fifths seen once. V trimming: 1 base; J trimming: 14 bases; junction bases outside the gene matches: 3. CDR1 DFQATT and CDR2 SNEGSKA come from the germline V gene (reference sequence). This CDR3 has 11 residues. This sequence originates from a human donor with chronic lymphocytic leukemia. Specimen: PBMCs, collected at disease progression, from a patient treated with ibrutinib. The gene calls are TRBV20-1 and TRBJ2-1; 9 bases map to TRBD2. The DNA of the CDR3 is TGCAGTGCTAGAGGGCGGGAGGGCAAGTTCTTC. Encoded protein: CSARGREGKFF.